The source of this TCR beta chain is a study of blood T cells in healthy people across ages. A minimum of 6.5 million PBMCs was isolated per sample. CDR1 is MNHEY, CDR2 SVGEGT, per germline. Losses at the gene ends were 2 bases for V and 4 bases for J; bases not matched to a gene: 11. The CDR3 consists of 19 residues. Alongside a J-beta primer mix, a sample-barcoded 5' primer served in a second PCR lasting about 7 to 12 cycles. MiXCR, applied by TCRdb to the 5' RACE reads, yields one record per CDR3 protein. The data contain just under 900,000 distinct CDR3 sequences, 29% of them seen just once; the ten biggest clones take up 15% to 20%.

Sequencing was performed on blood. The TCR originated in an elderly woman in good health. This sequence joins TRBV6-2 or TRBV6-3 and TRBJ2-6; 10 positions match TRBD1. CDR3 in amino acids: CASSYPTGTGVSGANVLTF. CDR3 nucleotide sequence: TGTGCCAGCAGTTACCCCACCGGGACAGGGGTGTCAGGGGCCAACGTCCTGACTTTC.